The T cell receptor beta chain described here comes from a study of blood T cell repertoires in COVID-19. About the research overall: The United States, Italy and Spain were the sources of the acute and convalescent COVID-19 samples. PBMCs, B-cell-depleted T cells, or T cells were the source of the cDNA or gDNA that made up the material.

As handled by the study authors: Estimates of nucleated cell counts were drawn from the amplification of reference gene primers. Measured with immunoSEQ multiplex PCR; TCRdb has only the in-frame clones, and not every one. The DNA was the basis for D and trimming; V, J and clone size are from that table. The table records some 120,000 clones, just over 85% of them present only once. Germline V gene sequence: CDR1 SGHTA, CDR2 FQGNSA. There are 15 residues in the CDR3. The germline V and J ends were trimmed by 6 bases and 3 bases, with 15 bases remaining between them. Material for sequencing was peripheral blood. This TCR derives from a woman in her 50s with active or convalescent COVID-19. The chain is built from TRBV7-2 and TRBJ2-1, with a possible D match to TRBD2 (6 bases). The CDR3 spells CASSTVGGNYNEQFF. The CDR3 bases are TGTGCCAGCAGTACCGTTGGCGGGAACTACAATGAGCAGTTCTTC.